Listed here is a single T cell receptor (beta chain). CDR3 length equals 11 residues. The V end was cut by 5 bases, the J end by 3 bases, with 5 bases between. CDR1 SGHTA and CDR2 FQGNSA come from the germline V gene. The primer mix had 60 Vbeta and 13 Jbeta primers. Sequencing was performed with immunoSEQ multiplex PCR; in TCRdb, only in-frame clones are kept and a portion is missing. The sample records approximately 140,000 clones, around three quarters being singletons. This specimen belongs to a study of cytomegalovirus exposure and HLA in healthy donors. V gene TRBV7-2 combines with J gene TRBJ2-7, with D unresolved. The sequence was obtained from a man aged 35-49 years in good health and CMV-seronegative. Sequencing was performed on PBMCs. As DNA, the CDR3 is TGTGCCAGCAGCCCCAACTACGAGCAGTACTTC. Its translation is CASSPNYEQYF.